The 29 T cell receptor beta chains listed next were all sequenced from one sample in a study of beta chain features in type 1 diabetes. No antigens are known for them. As every portion of the isolated RNA was reverse transcribed, the sequencing read expressed TCRB transcripts. Measured with immunoSEQ multiplex PCR; TCRdb has only the in-frame clones, and not every one. The sample records some 17,000 clones, about three quarters being singletons. Study results and caveats: Type 1 diabetes patients had TCRB CDR3s that were shorter (moderately but significantly so) in all four CD4+ subsets.

Sequenced sample: stem cell memory CD4+ T cells from blood. The receptors derive from a man aged 30-40 years with type 1 diabetes.

The V and J genes are TRBV6-6 and TRBJ1-5; possible D gene TRBD1, 5 bases. The CDR3 sequence is 13 residues long. Germline V lookup: CDR1 MNHNY, CDR2 SVGAGI (reference sequence). The V end was cut by 6 bases, the J end by 2 bases, with 8 bases between. The CDR3 loop is CASSLTGNQPQHF. The CDR3 DNA is TGTGCCAGCAGCTTGACAGGCAATCAGCCCCAGCATTTT.

This rearrangement joins TRBV5-1 to TRBJ2-7, with TRBD2 matching 12 bases. CDR3 length equals 16 residues. V lost 0 bases to trimming and J lost 7 bases; unmatched junction nucleotides: 8. In germline, CDR1 is SGHRS, CDR2 YFSETQ. CDR3 coding DNA: TGCGCCAGCAGCTTGGCCCCACTAGCGGGGGGAGATGAGCAGTACTTC. This sequence encodes CASSLAPLAGGDEQYF.

A few counts support this clone. The rearrangement links TRBV7-3 to TRBJ1-2, with D hard to call. Germline-derived CDR1 and CDR2 are SGHTA and FQGTGA. Trimming removed 2 bases at V and 4 bases at J, with 17 bases between. The CDR3 sequence is 16 residues long. In DNA, the CDR3 is TGTGCCAGCAGCTTAGGTCCCGAGGGAGGGATCTATGGCTACACCTTC. Its protein product is CASSLGPEGGIYGYTF.

In DNA form, the CDR3 reads TGTGCCAGCAGTGAAACCGGTCCCGGGGTCAGCAATCAGCCCCAGCATTTT. It specifies CASSETGPGVSNQPQHF. The chain recombines TRBV2 with TRBJ1-5; D is unresolved. V lost 2 bases and J 1 base, leaving 15 bases between the germline ends. The CDR3 is made up of 17 amino acids. Germline lookup yields CDR1 SNHLY and CDR2 FYNNEI. The entire variable domain, with the rest obtained from reference TRBV2 and TRBJ1-5, is as follows: EPEVTQTPSHQVTQMGQEVILRCVPISNHLYFYWYRQILGQKVEFLVSFYNNEISEKSEIFDDQFSVERPDGSNFTLKIRSTKLEDSAMYFCASSETGPGVSNQPQHFGDGTRLSIL.

The chain's CDR3 is CASSGEANQPQHF. The CDR3 DNA reads as TGTGCCAGCAGTGGGGAGGCCAATCAGCCCCAGCATTTT. The chain recombines TRBV6-6 with TRBJ1-5, with no clear D. V was shortened by 5 bases and J by 3 bases, with 8 bases between the two germline ends. The CDR3 is made up of 13 amino acids. CDR1 MNHNY and CDR2 SVGAGI come from the germline V gene (reference sequence).

This chain joins TRBV28 and TRBJ2-3; no firm D call. V was pared by 5 bases and J by 0 bases, with 3 bases between. The CDR3 is made up of 12 amino acids. Germline V gene lookup returns CDR1 MDHEN and CDR2 SYDVKM. The CDR3, as DNA: TGTGCCAGCAGTCCGAGCACAGATACGCAGTATTTT. Protein: CASSPSTDTQYF.

This chain's CDR3 is CAWSKGQEYQPQHF. The CDR3 DNA sequence: TGTGCCTGGAGTAAAGGACAGGAATATCAGCCCCAGCATTTT. The rearrangement links TRBV30 to TRBJ1-5; 7 bases are a match to TRBD1. Germline V CDR1 and CDR2: GTSNPN, SVGIG (reference sequence). The CDR3 is 14 residues long. With 2 bases clipped from V and 5 bases from J, the junction kept 6 bases outside the gene matches.

This chain connects TRBV18 to TRBJ1-4, with 7 bases matching TRBD1. V trimming: 2 bases; J trimming: 4 bases; junction bases outside the gene matches: 1. The CDR3 spans 14 residues. CDR1 and CDR2 from the germline V gene are KGHSH and LQKENI. The CDR3 spells CASSPNRGNEKLFF. As DNA, the CDR3 is TGTGCCAGCTCACCAAACAGGGGTAATGAAAAACTGTTTTTT.

V usage is TRBV7-2 and J usage is TRBJ2-2, with 11 bases lining up with TRBD2. The CDR3 is 16 residues long. The J segment lost 5 bases and the V segment lost 0 bases, leaving 2 bases of the junction unmatched. Germline values: CDR1 SGHTA, CDR2 FQGNSA. The CDR3 reads CASSLASGGATGELFF. Written as DNA, the CDR3 is TGTGCCAGCAGCTTAGCTAGCGGGGGGGCAACCGGGGAGCTGTTTTTT. The entire variable domain, with the rest obtained from reference TRBV7-2 and TRBJ2-2, is as follows: GAGVSQSPSNKVTEKGKDVELRCDPISGHTALYWYRQSLGQGLEFLIYFQGNSAPDKSGLPSDRFSAERTGGSVSTLTIQRTQQEDSAVYLCASSLASGGATGELFFGEGSRLTVL.

The CDR3 DNA reads TGCGCCAGCAGCTTGTCCCCGGGACAGCCAAGTTGGGAGACCCAGTACTTC. Its translation is CASSLSPGQPSWETQYF. The V gene is TRBV5-1, the J gene TRBJ2-5; 7 bases are shared with TRBD1. Germline loops: CDR1 SGHRS, CDR2 YFSETQ. The CDR3 length is 17 residues. The J segment lost 5 bases and the V segment lost 1 base, leaving 14 bases of the junction unmatched.

V is TRBV18 and J is TRBJ1-1, with D unresolved. V lost 0 bases, J lost 6 bases, and 8 bases lay in between. The CDR3 covers 13 residues. CDR1 is KGHSH and CDR2 is LQKENI in the germline V gene. Here the CDR3 reads CASSPPPRAEAFF. For the CDR3, the DNA is TGTGCCAGCTCACCACCGCCGAGGGCTGAAGCTTTCTTT. The complete variable domain, with remaining parts taken from reference TRBV18 and TRBJ1-1, reads NAGVMQNPRHLVRRRGQEARLRCSPMKGHSHVYWYRQLPEEGLKFMVYLQKENIIDESGMPKERFSAEFPKEGPSILRIQQVVRGDSAAYFCASSPPPRAEAFFGQGTRLTVV.

This clone was recorded only once. The V gene is TRBV5-1, the J gene TRBJ1-3; D remains ambiguous. CDR3 length: 15 residues. Deletions cut 0 bases from V and 1 base from J, with 8 bases between. Germline-derived CDR1 and CDR2 are SGHRS and YFSETQ. The CDR3 sequence is CASSLGRSSGNTIYF. In nucleotides, the CDR3 is TGCGCCAGCAGCTTGGGACGGAGTTCTGGAAACACCATATATTTT.

This clone was seen more than once but under ten times. The chain employs TRBV7-2 and TRBJ1-4, with TRBD1 as a possible D gene (5 bases). Trimming took off 5 bases at V and 0 bases at J, with 7 bases between the two ends. The germline CDR1 and CDR2 sequences are SGHTA and FQGNSA. This CDR3 has 14 residues. The chain's CDR3 is CASSLRATNEKLFF. The DNA of the CDR3 is TGTGCCAGCAGCCTCAGGGCAACTAATGAAAAACTGTTTTTT.

The chain links TRBV7-3 to TRBJ1-1; TRBD1 matches 8 bases. The germline V gene has CDR1 SGHTA and CDR2 FQGTGA. V was clipped by 0 bases and J by 10 bases; unmatched bases: 7. The CDR3 sequence is 14 residues long. In DNA, the CDR3 is TGTGCCAGCAGCTTAACTCCAGGACAGGGAGTAGCTTTCTTT. Residues: CASSLTPGQGVAFF.

The CDR3 sequence: CASSRAGETPGNTIYF. As DNA, the CDR3 is TGTGCCAGCAGCCGTGCCGGGGAAACGCCTGGAAACACCATATATTTT. This chain links TRBV11-2 with TRBJ1-3, with D hard to call. This CDR3 spans 16 amino acids. Trimming pared 5 bases from V and 2 bases from J, leaving 16 bases between. Germline V gives CDR1 SGHAT, CDR2 FQNNGV.

In its sample, this clone was seen a few times. V gene TRBV7-9 combines with J gene TRBJ2-3; D may be TRBD2 (6 bases). The CDR3 is 15 residues long. Per germline, CDR1 SEHNR and CDR2 FQNEAQ (reference sequence). V shed 5 bases and J shed 4 bases, with 16 bases lying between them. The CDR3 bases are TGTGCCAGCAGCCCGCGAGCTAGCGCAGCAGATACGCAGTATTTT. Protein product: CASSPRASAADTQYF.

This clone was observed a few times. The chain uses TRBV6-1 and TRBJ2-4; D is uncertain. Germline-derived CDR1 and CDR2 are MNHNS and SASEGT. Trimming shortened V by 7 bases and J by 0 bases, and 13 bases separated the two germline ends. The CDR3 has 15 amino acids. DNA of the CDR3: TGTGCCAGCACCCCTGAGGCACTAGCCAAAAACATTCAGTACTTC. This encodes CASTPEALAKNIQYF.

This clone was seen a single time. The gene calls are TRBV29-1 and TRBJ1-2; the match to TRBD1 covers 9 bases. This CDR3 has 15 residues. V lost 5 bases and J lost 2; bases outside the gene matches: 9. The germline V gene encodes CDR1 SQVTM and CDR2 ANQGSEA. CDR3 sequence (DNA): TGCAGCGTTACACGACAGGGGGAGATCAACTATGGCTACACCTTC. Translating it yields CSVTRQGEINYGYTF.

This clone was recorded a few times. The chain couples TRBV28 to TRBJ1-5, with TRBD1 as a possible D gene (5 bases). The germline V gene encodes CDR1 MDHEN and CDR2 SYDVKM. Trimming took 7 bases from V and 2 from J, leaving 18 bases between them. This CDR3 has 16 amino acids. The CDR3 region is CASTSTRSRGNQPQHF. CDR3 nucleotides: TGTGCCAGCACTTCCACGAGGTCCAGGGGCAATCAGCCCCAGCATTTT.

CDR3 region: CASAGAGETQYF. In DNA form, the CDR3 reads TGTGCCAGTGCGGGGGCCGGGGAGACCCAGTACTTC. The chain recombines TRBV6-6 with TRBJ2-5; a weak D match, TRBD2 (7 bases). Per the germline V gene, CDR1 is MNHNY and CDR2 is SVGAGI (reference sequence). V lost 9 bases and J lost 5, with 13 bases in between. CDR3 size: 12 residues.

J is TRBJ2-5 and V is TRBV9; 11 bases line up with TRBD2. Germline-derived CDR1 and CDR2 are SGDLS and YYNGEE. Germline trimming cut 0 bases from V and 2 bases from J; bases unmatched to any gene: 9. The CDR3 has 18 amino acids. For the CDR3, the DNA is TGTGCCAGCAGCGTAGGGGTAGCGGGGGGGAGCTTGCAAGAGACCCAGTACTTC. Its protein product is CASSVGVAGGSLQETQYF.

This clone was picked up a small number of times. The chain carries TRBV18 and TRBJ2-3; D gene ambiguous. V gave up 6 bases and J gave up 4 bases, with 11 bases separating them. Germline CDR1 KGHSH, CDR2 LQKENI. The CDR3 is made up of 13 amino acids. In nucleotides, the CDR3 is TGTGCCAGCTCGTACGACGAGGCAGATACGCAGTATTTT. It specifies CASSYDEADTQYF.

The rearrangement links TRBV6-6 to TRBJ2-7; 7 bases line up with TRBD1. Looked up from germline, CDR1 is MNHNY and CDR2 is SVGAGI (reference sequence). The CDR3 is 16 amino acids. The V and J ends lost 7 bases and 4 bases, in that order; junction bases with no gene match: 16. The CDR3 here is CASTSLGQGVNYEQYF. Here the CDR3 DNA reads TGTGCCAGCACCTCCCTCGGGCAGGGGGTTAATTACGAGCAGTACTTC.

The chain carries TRBV30 and TRBJ1-4, with D uncertain. The V end lost 5 bases, the J end lost 13 bases, and 14 bases lay between the germline ends. The CDR3 loop spans 11 amino acids. Germline-derived CDR1 and CDR2 are GTSNPN and SVGIG (reference sequence). CDR3 protein: CAWDRGEGLFF. CDR3 DNA: TGTGCCTGGGACCGGGGTGAAGGACTGTTTTTT.

This clone was found a few times. V gene TRBV29-1 combines with J gene TRBJ2-7; 10 nucleotides agree with TRBD1. V trimming: 4 bases; J trimming: 6 bases; junction bases outside the gene matches: 9. The CDR3 is 14 amino acids. Per germline, CDR1 SQVTM and CDR2 ANQGSEA. CDR3 residues: CSVAYGTGDREQYF. The CDR3 region has the DNA TGCAGCGTTGCGTACGGGACAGGGGACCGCGAGCAGTACTTC.

The chain joins TRBV28 to TRBJ1-6; 9 bases fit TRBD1. CDR1 and CDR2 (germline): MDHEN, SYDVKM. With V trimmed by 4 bases and J by 6 bases, 1 base remained unmatched. CDR3 length: 14 amino acids. CDR3 protein: CASSYRGPNSPLHF. DNA for the CDR3: TGTGCCAGCAGTTACAGGGGGCCTAATTCACCCCTCCACTTT.

The J gene is TRBJ2-5, the V gene TRBV28; possible D gene TRBD1, 6 bases. V lost 10 bases to trimming and J lost 2 bases, with 17 bases between them. The CDR3 contains 14 residues. Per the germline V gene, CDR1 is MDHEN and CDR2 is SYDVKM. The DNA for the CDR3 is TGTGCCACGTGGAAGGGGGTAGGGCAAGAGACCCAGTACTTC. This sequence encodes CATWKGVGQETQYF.

The rearrangement uses TRBV15 and TRBJ1-6; unclear D gene. The CDR3 is 15 residues long. Per germline, CDR1 LNHNV and CDR2 YYDKDF (reference sequence). The V end lost 5 bases, the J end lost 0 bases, and 8 bases lay between the germline ends. CDR3 nucleotides: TGTGCCACCAGCGATGCGAGCTCCTATAATTCACCCCTCCACTTT. Amino acids: CATSDASSYNSPLHF.

This clone was counted between two and nine times. The rearrangement joins TRBV12-5 to TRBJ2-2, with D perhaps TRBD1 (5 bases). There are 13 residues in the CDR3. V was trimmed by 0 bases and J by 6 bases, leaving 5 bases between them. Germline V gene sequence: CDR1 LGHNT, CDR2 FRNRAP. The CDR3 region has the DNA TGTGCTAGTGGTTTGGTACAGGCCGGGGAGCTGTTTTTT. Residues: CASGLVQAGELFF.